Listed here are 14 T cell receptor beta chains from one sample, sequenced in a study of read filtering for tumor transcriptome and immune sequencing. From approximately 430 ng of RNA, a library with molecular barcoded alpha/delta and beta/gamma adaptors was made. Each CDR3 protein is one row after TCRdb ran MiXCR on the reads. The sample records nearly 60,000 distinct CDR3 sequences, 9% to 15% being singletons. The sample comprised a population of CD138-negative cells sorted from bone marrow. Every receptor here comes from a donor aged 40 or older with multiple myeloma.

In this sample, this clonotype turned up many times. This chain uses TRBV11-2 with TRBJ2-2; no reliable D call. Trimming took 1 base from V and 4 from J, leaving 7 bases between them. The CDR3 is 14 amino acids. CDR1 is SGHAT and CDR2 is FQNNGV in the germline V gene. The CDR3: CASSLVLGTGELFF. For the CDR3, the DNA is TGTGCCAGCAGCTTAGTGTTGGGCACCGGGGAGCTGTTTTTT.

This clonotype was seen repeatedly, ten times or more. The V gene is TRBV20-1, the J gene TRBJ1-1; no clear D gene. Trimming took 0 bases from V and 0 from J, leaving 14 bases between them. The length of the CDR3 is 16 residues. Germline V CDR1 and CDR2: DFQATT, SNEGSKA (reference sequence). The CDR3 sequence is CSARDLRSGLNTEAFF. CDR3 DNA sequence: TGCAGTGCTAGAGATCTTCGTAGCGGACTGAACACTGAAGCTTTCTTT.

This clonotype was counted between two and nine times. The chain combines TRBV6-1 with TRBJ1-3, with 8 positions matching TRBD1. The germline V gene has CDR1 MNHNS and CDR2 SASEGT. Trimming cost V 4 bases and J 4 bases; bases outside gene matches: 6. The CDR3 has 15 residues. CDR3 DNA sequence: TGTGCCAGCAGTGTAATCAGGACAGGGGGAAACACCATATATTTT. This gives the protein CASSVIRTGGNTIYF.

This clonotype was recorded a few times. An end of the junction differs from the germline gene, which may be a read error. This rearrangement joins TRBV12-3 or TRBV12-4 to TRBJ1-5; D unresolved. The CDR3 is made up of 13 amino acids. The CDR3 reads CASSYSRNLPQHF. In DNA, the CDR3 is TGTGCCAGCAGTTATTCAAGGAATCTGCCCCAGCATTTT.

The table lists this clonotype with many counts. This rearrangement joins TRBV9 to TRBJ2-1; a weak D match, TRBD2 (7 bases). Trimming cost V 5 bases and J 10 bases, with 19 bases left between them. The CDR3 runs 14 residues. Germline V CDR1 and CDR2: SGDLS, YYNGEE. CDR3: CASSAKGGAREQFF. CDR3 coding DNA: TGTGCCAGCAGTGCAAAGGGGGGGGCTCGGGAGCAGTTCTTC.

A word on this clonotype: A much more abundant neighbour one base away suggests this may be a read error. The gene calls are TRBV20-1 and TRBJ2-1, with 8 bases identical to TRBD1. The V gene's germline CDR1 is DFQATT and CDR2 SNEGSKA (reference sequence). The CDR3 is made up of 17 amino acids. CDR3 nucleotide sequence: TGCAGTGCTAGTTACTACAGACAGGGGAGCTCCTACAATGGGCAGTTCTTC. It is translated as CSASYYRQGSSYNGQFF.

Details on this clonotype: This may be a read error, as it is one base from a much larger clone. Because the CDR3 is missing its conserved closing phenylalanine or tryptophan, this is likely a read error. The chain employs TRBV7-7 and TRBJ2-5; a weak D match, TRBD1 (6 bases). This CDR3 has 15 amino acids. CDR1 and CDR2 from the germline V gene are SSHAT and FNYEAQ (reference sequence). The CDR3 DNA follows: TGTGCTAGCAGCTTAGGCCAGGGGTTAAAAGAGACCCAGTACCTC. It specifies CASSLGQGLKETQYL.

In its sample, this clonotype was seen many times. The chain carries TRBV7-6 and TRBJ2-3, with TRBD1 matching over 8 bases. The CDR3 consists of 15 residues. The germline V gene encodes CDR1 SGHVS and CDR2 FNYEAQ. V was pared by 1 base and J by 1 base, with 1 base of the junction left unmatched. In DNA form, the CDR3 reads TGTGCCAGCAGCTTAGAGGGACAGGGCACAGATACGCAGTATTTT. Translated, it gives CASSLEGQGTDTQYF.

This clonotype was recorded many times. This chain connects TRBV7-9 to TRBJ1-4; the D is unclear. Between the trimmed V and J ends, which lost 2 bases and 8 bases, there was a span of 18 bases. The germline CDR1 and CDR2 sequences are SEHNR and FQNEAQ (reference sequence). The CDR3 length is 16 residues. This CDR3 is CASSLLGVSAAEKLFF. The DNA of the CDR3 is TGTGCCAGCAGCTTACTAGGAGTCTCCGCGGCGGAAAAACTGTTTTTT.

About this clonotype itself: No conserved phenylalanine or tryptophan is present at the end of the CDR3, so a read error is the likely explanation. This chain links TRBV9 with TRBJ2-1; D perhaps matches TRBD1 (6 bases). Germline V gene lookup returns CDR1 SGDLS and CDR2 YYNGEE. The CDR3 has 14 residues. Between the trimmed V and J ends, which lost 3 bases and 5 bases, there was a span of 12 bases. The CDR3 DNA reads as TGTGCCAGCAGCGCCGGGGCAGGGGACAATGAGCAGTTCTCC. It codes for CASSAGAGDNEQFS.

This clonotype has a count of ten or more. This CDR3 reads CASSPGQRNQPQHF. As DNA, the CDR3 is TGTGCCAGTAGCCCCGGACAGCGCAATCAGCCCCAGCATTTT. V is TRBV19 and J is TRBJ1-5; possible D gene TRBD1, 6 bases. CDR1 and CDR2 (germline): LNHDA, SQIVND (reference sequence). V gave up 6 bases and J gave up 2 bases, with 11 bases separating them. The CDR3 loop spans 14 amino acids.

The CDR3 region is CASSTLGPGTWEDWGQETQYF. In DNA form, the CDR3 reads TGTGCCAGCAGCACCCTGGGACCGGGGACATGGGAAGATTGGGGCCAAGAGACCCAGTACTTC. This chain connects TRBV7-9 to TRBJ2-5, with a possible D match to TRBD1 (6 bases). The CDR3 has 21 residues. CDR1 is SEHNR, CDR2 FQNEAQ, per germline (reference sequence). The V end was cut by 5 bases, the J end by 1 base, with 32 bases between.

As to this clonotype: This sequence may be a read error, since a much larger clone differs from it by one base. This CDR3 is missing its conserved last phenylalanine or tryptophan, likely due to a read error. The rearrangement joins TRBV5-1 to TRBJ2-3; D gene ambiguous. Germline CDR1 SGHRS, CDR2 YFSETQ. The CDR3 is 14 amino acids. V gave up 0 bases and J gave up 1 base, with 6 bases separating them. The CDR3 DNA reads as TGCGCCAGCAGCTTGGTCCAGGGCACAGATACGCAGTATTCT. Translating it yields CASSLVQGTDTQYS.

This clonotype was seen ten or more times. The gene calls are TRBV5-1 and TRBJ1-1; D unresolved. The CDR3 loop spans 12 amino acids. CDR1 is SGHRS and CDR2 is YFSETQ in the germline V gene. V lost 2 bases and J lost 3, with 5 bases in between. CDR3 DNA: TGCGCCAGCAGCTTCTTGGACACTGAAGCTTTCTTT. This encodes CASSFLDTEAFF.